Following are 14 T cell receptor beta chains from one sample sequenced in a study of spatial heterogeneity in lung cancer. Time point in this sample: sample taken at primary tumor resection. From tumor, nontumor lung or frozen PBMC, whole RNA was taken unsorted for sequencing. TCRdb processed the 5' RACE reads anew with MiXCR; each CDR3 protein has one entry. The top ten hold over 8.5% of the sample, which has over 45,000 distinct CDR3 sequences, over 4.5% seen once. Here the sequenced sample was PBMCs, taken at surgery. The receptors originated from a male donor with early-stage non-small cell lung cancer.

This clonotype was seen many times. The J gene is TRBJ2-2, the V gene TRBV3-1; D gene uncertain. Trimming pared 6 bases from V and 0 bases from J, leaving 8 bases between. Germline V lookup: CDR1 LGHDT, CDR2 YNNKEL (reference sequence). The CDR3 extends over 14 amino acids. CDR3 bases: TGTGCCAGCAGACCTACCCCGAACACCGGGGAGCTGTTTTTT. It specifies CASRPTPNTGELFF.

This clonotype was seen more than once but under ten times. The chain links TRBV12-3 or TRBV12-4 to TRBJ1-5, with D possibly TRBD1 on 6 matching bases. The CDR3 is made up of 15 amino acids. V shed 5 bases and J shed 1 base, with 12 bases lying between them. The CDR3 region has the DNA TGTGCCAGCAGTCCCCTCCAGGGGAGCAATCAGCCCCAGCATTTT. Its translation is CASSPLQGSNQPQHF.

This clonotype came up many times. The chain has TRBV7-3 and TRBJ2-1; perhaps TRBD2 as D (5 bases). The CDR3 has 12 residues. The V end was cut by 5 bases, the J end by 12 bases, with 14 bases between. Germline assignment: CDR1 SGHTA and CDR2 FQGTGA. DNA for the CDR3: TGTGCCAGCAGCACCGTCACCGGAGGGCAGTTCTTC. Protein sequence: CASSTVTGGQFF.

At least ten counts were recorded for this clonotype. This rearrangement joins TRBV5-4 to TRBJ1-1; D remains unclear. This CDR3 region has 14 residues. The germline gives CDR1 SGHNT, CDR2 YYREEE (reference sequence). The V and J ends lost 4 bases and 7 bases respectively, with 17 bases between them. In DNA form, the CDR3 reads TGTGCCAGCAGCCCCAACGTTGGGGAGAGTGAAGCTTTCTTT. This translates into CASSPNVGESEAFF.

This clonotype has a count of ten or more. The chain joins TRBV29-1 to TRBJ2-3; D may be TRBD1 (5 bases). Trimming left V 1 base short and J 4 bases short, with 12 bases between. The CDR3 covers 14 residues. Germline values: CDR1 SQVTM, CDR2 ANQGSEA. This CDR3 reads CSVEVRIRADTQYF. The CDR3 DNA follows: TGCAGCGTTGAAGTTAGGATCAGGGCAGATACGCAGTATTTT.

This clonotype was detected only a few times. This CDR3 reads CASSKKGRGRGANVLTF. In DNA, the CDR3 is TGTGCCAGCAGCAAAAAAGGGCGGGGGCGAGGGGCCAACGTCCTGACTTTC. This chain uses TRBV21-1 with TRBJ2-6; the table's D call, TRBD1, has no DNA check behind it. TRBV21-1 is recorded as a pseudogene. The CDR3 length is 17 residues.

This clonotype showed up many times. V is TRBV20-1 and J is TRBJ2-5; 10 bases map to TRBD2. CDR1 and CDR2 (germline): DFQATT, SNEGSKA (reference sequence). Trimming took 5 bases from V and 4 from J; bases not matched to a gene: 7. This CDR3 contains 14 residues. Here the CDR3 reads CSAPMGLARETQYF. DNA for the CDR3: TGCAGTGCTCCAATGGGACTAGCGAGAGAGACCCAGTACTTC.

The sample holds many counts of this clonotype. The V and J genes are TRBV30 and TRBJ2-5; 7 bases are shared with TRBD1. The CDR3 length is 12 residues. Germline values: CDR1 GTSNPN, CDR2 SVGIG (reference sequence). Trimming removed 8 bases from V and 5 bases from J; junction bases left unmatched: 8. The CDR3 protein is CAATGVQETQYF. The CDR3 DNA follows: TGTGCCGCCACAGGGGTTCAGGAGACCCAGTACTTC.

Many counts were recorded for this clonotype. The chain has TRBV7-2 and TRBJ2-5; D is unclear. There are 14 residues in the CDR3. With 5 bases removed from V and 2 bases from J, the gap between germline ends came to 12 bases. Germline assignment: CDR1 SGHTA and CDR2 FQGNSA. Written as DNA, the CDR3 is TGTGCCAGCAGCGGTGGAAAGGGTCAAGAGACCCAGTACTTC. Its translation is CASSGGKGQETQYF.

V and J are TRBV6-5 and TRBJ1-2; D is perhaps TRBD1 (5 bases). The CDR3 runs 13 residues. CDR1 and CDR2 (germline): MNHEY, SVGAGI. V was shortened by 2 bases and J by 8 bases, with 12 bases between the two germline ends. CDR3 amino acids: CASSYGAERGYTF. The CDR3 DNA reads TGTGCCAGCAGTTACGGGGCCGAGAGGGGCTACACCTTC.

The rearrangement uses TRBV4-1 and TRBJ2-1, with TRBD1 matching 7 bases. The length of the CDR3 is 18 residues. V dropped 3 bases and J dropped 0; count of bases not matched to a gene: 11. From germline, CDR1 is MGHRA and CDR2 YSYEKL. This chain's CDR3 is CASSQRQGWKSSYNEQFF. In nucleotides, the CDR3 is TGCGCCAGCAGCCAGAGACAGGGTTGGAAGAGCTCCTACAATGAGCAGTTCTTC.

This clonotype appeared many times. The CDR3 sequence is CASSIKGTGVSNQPQHF. CDR3 coding DNA: TGTGCCAGTAGTATCAAGGGGACAGGGGTTAGCAATCAGCCCCAGCATTTT. J is TRBJ1-5 and V is TRBV19; 10 nucleotides align to TRBD1. The germline V gene encodes CDR1 LNHDA and CDR2 SQIVND (reference sequence). The V gene end was trimmed by 3 bases and the J gene end by 0 bases; junction bases not matched to a gene: 5. The CDR3 totals 17 residues. The entire variable domain, with the rest obtained from reference TRBV19 and TRBJ1-5, is as follows: DGGITQSPKYLFRKEGQNVTLSCEQNLNHDAMYWYRQDPGQGLRLIYYSQIVNDFQKGDIAEGYSVSREKKESFPLTVTSAQKNPTAFYLCASSIKGTGVSNQPQHFGDGTRLSIL.

This clonotype has at least ten counts. The chain joins TRBV20-1 to TRBJ2-7; possibly TRBD2 for D (6 bases). V was trimmed by 3 bases and J by 7 bases, leaving 19 bases between them. The CDR3 length is 14 residues. From germline, CDR1 is DFQATT and CDR2 SNEGSKA (reference sequence). The CDR3 loop is CSARPGLPGLEQYF. For the CDR3, the DNA is TGCAGTGCTAGGCCGGGACTCCCTGGGCTGGAGCAGTACTTC.

This clonotype appeared many times. This sequence joins TRBV5-6 and TRBJ2-3; D may be TRBD1 (5 bases). Trimming shortened V by 0 bases and J by 6 bases, and 17 bases separated the two germline ends. CDR1 SGHDT and CDR2 YYEEEE come from the germline V gene. The CDR3 runs to 16 residues. The CDR3 reads CASSLVSSGPGDTQYF. CDR3 in DNA: TGTGCCAGCAGCTTGGTGTCTTCAGGGCCTGGGGATACGCAGTATTTT.